This T cell receptor (beta chain) was sequenced for a study of cytomegalovirus exposure and HLA in healthy donors. Turning to the study itself: Early release data held 85 million or so unique TCRs from HLA-typed donors. Among the 398 genotyped donors, around 81% were placed in the Caucasian-associated ancestry cluster.

Findings and caveats of the study: When a later analysis compared HLA-associated TCR beta chains with equally common others, the HLA-associated chains turned out to be more clonally expanded and to have lower generation probabilities. With later analysis, a missense DCLRE1C variant became linked to TCR beta V- and J-gene trimming.

The sample holds a few counts of this clone. Its target is not known. CDR3 size: 17 residues. The V segment lost 5 bases and the J segment 3 bases; nucleotides outside the gene matches: 13. The germline gives CDR1 PRHDT, CDR2 FYEKMQ (reference sequence). Primers: 60 Vbeta forward and 13 Jbeta reverse. Assay used: immunoSEQ multiplex PCR; TCRdb lists only in-frame clones, some missing. The table lists around 120,000 clones, approximately 9.4% of them singletons. The sample consisted of PBMCs. This clonotype was obtained from a man aged 30-40 years in good health and CMV-seronegative. This chain uses TRBV13 with TRBJ2-3; TRBD2 matches at 8 bases. The CDR3, as DNA: TGTGCCAGCAGCGTGCGAACTAGCGGAAAGGGGACAGATACGCAGTATTTT. This translates into CASSVRTSGKGTDTQYF.